This T cell receptor (beta chain) was profiled in a study of blood T cell repertoires in COVID-19 (dated by TCRdb to the early 2020s). For context, the study as a whole: Samples from collaborators originated in the United States, Italy and Spain and spanned both the acute and convalescent phases of COVID-19. The material from the prospective study consisted of cDNA or gDNA derived from T cells, B-cell-depleted T cells, or PBMCs. The repertoires were made available in a free public database intended to serve as a resource for research on the immune response to SARS-CoV-2. Where available, HLA class I and class II types were taken from metadata supplied by the sample provider and were not determined by assay-based typing. Sample metadata almost always included a de-identified subject ID, COVID-19 status, age in years and sex. The dataset comprised deeply sampled blood TCRbeta repertoires from subjects exposed to, actively infected with, or recovered from COVID-19. Samples came from the ongoing ImmuneRACE study (first 160 participants) plus 1,254 subjects from 6 global collaborators. The investigation overall reported the following: Clinical and demographic metadata were provided uncurated, with the amount varying by source and participant.

Enrolling through a virtual design, the prospective study's participants ranged in age from roughly 18 to 90 years and lived across more than 20 United States geographic areas. In the prospective study, participants were assigned to cohorts based on the clinical history participants reported in a screening survey and a study questionnaire. For ImmuneRACE Cohort 3, a participant was defined as recovered based on two consecutive negative NP/OP PCR tests, clearance by a healthcare professional, or resolution of symptoms. Mobile phlebotomists in the prospective study collected whole blood, serum and a nasopharyngeal or oropharyngeal swab from every participant. Participants in the prospective study had the option to provide additional blood draws and questionnaires over an approximately 2-month period. Blood samples from the prospective study were shipped frozen or at room temperature prior to DNA extraction.

Worth noting for this clone: No antigen is known for it. There are no base qualities to consult, and no much larger clone falls within one base.

TCRbeta CDR3 regions were amplified from genomic DNA using the immunoSEQ Assay, a bias-controlled multiplex PCR. In the original analysis: The number of nucleated cells in each sample was estimated from the amplification of reference gene primers within the assay. To quantify the absolute abundance of each unique TCRbeta CDR3 rearrangement, sequence reads were collapsed and filtered. For each sample, productive Simpson clonality was calculated as the square root of Simpson's diversity index over productive rearrangements. The table was pulled from immuneACCESS by TCRdb, which kept in-frame rearrangements only. Such tables lose some clones; where checked, under half of the loss comes from unresolved V genes, and the rest has no known cause. From that table come the V and J calls and clone size; the DNA was used to work out D and trimming. Counted in this sample were fewer than 150,000 clones; around 83% of them appeared once. The top ten clones comprise roughly 18% of the sample.

The CDR3 goes from the cysteine to the phenylalanine over 15 residues. Of all the DNA, just the CDR3 is kept, 45 bases in frame from base 1. The germline V gene encodes CDR1 SNHLY and CDR2 FYNNEI. V trim: 2 bases; J trim: 9 bases; unmatched bases: 5. The sequence links TRBV2 to TRBJ2-1; 12 nucleotides in the junction match TRBD2. The source material was PBMCs or T cells enriched from blood (not recorded which). The sequence was collected from a man aged 25 to 40 who had recovered from COVID-19. The DNA reads TGTGCCAGCAGTGAACACCCACTAGCGGGAGGTGAGCAGTTCTTC. Its translation reads: CASSEHPLAGGEQFF. This CDR3, with the reference TRBV2 and TRBJ2-1 proteins standing in past its ends, gives the full variable domain EPEVTQTPSHQVTQMGQEVILRCVPISNHLYFYWYRQILGQKVEFLVSFYNNEISEKSEIFDDQFSVERPDGSNFTLKIRSTKLEDSAMYFCASSEHPLAGGEQFFGPGTRLTVL.